The present TCR beta chain was sequenced within a study of shared clonotypes between healthy human individuals. Points from the study as a whole: Depth of sequencing was expected to influence donor clonotype sharing.

Between the trimmed V and J ends, which lost 6 bases and 8 bases, there was a span of 13 bases. This CDR3 contains 12 residues. Germline CDR1 and CDR2: MDHEN and SYDVKM. Of note for this clone: The antigen is unknown.

Only in-frame clones appear in the TCRdb table, and some are missing; sequencing was by immunoSEQ multiplex PCR. The profile shows a few million clones, around nine tenths of them singletons. Sequencing input: naive CD4+ T cells sorted from blood. As for subset: CD45RA+ positively selected. This TCR came from a man aged 18 to 30 in good health. This sequence joins TRBV28 and TRBJ1-2; tentative D call: TRBD1 (6 bases). CDR3 in amino acids: CASSVQGRGYTF. The CDR3 DNA reads TGTGCCAGCAGCGTACAGGGTCGCGGCTACACCTTC.